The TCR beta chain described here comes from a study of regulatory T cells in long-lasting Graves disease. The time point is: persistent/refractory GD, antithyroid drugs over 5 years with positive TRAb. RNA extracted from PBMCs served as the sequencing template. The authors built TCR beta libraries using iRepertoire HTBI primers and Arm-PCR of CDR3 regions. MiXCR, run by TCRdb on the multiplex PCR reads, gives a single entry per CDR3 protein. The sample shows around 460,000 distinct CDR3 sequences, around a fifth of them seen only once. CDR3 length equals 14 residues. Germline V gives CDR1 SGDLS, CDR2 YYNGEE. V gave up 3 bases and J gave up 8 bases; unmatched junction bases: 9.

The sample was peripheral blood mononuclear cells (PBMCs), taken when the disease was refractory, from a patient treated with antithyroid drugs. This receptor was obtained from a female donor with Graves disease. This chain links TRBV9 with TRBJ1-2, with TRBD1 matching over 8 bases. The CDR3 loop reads CASSGDRGLDGYTF. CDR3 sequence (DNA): TGTGCCAGCAGCGGCGACAGGGGCTTGGACGGCTACACCTTC.